This record concerns one TCR beta chain sequence. Its specificity is not known. The data originate from a study of post-analysis software for immune sequencing data. Study-wide points: TRBV5-6, TRBV5-1 and TRBV20-1 were among several TRBV segments more frequent in patients than controls. The normalized Chao1 diversity of multiple sclerosis patients was significantly lower than that of controls.

The CDR3 is 13 amino acids. V lost 4 bases, J lost 4 bases, and 10 bases lay in between. CDR1 is LGHNA, CDR2 YSLEER, per germline. Carried by the TCR beta cDNA libraries were unique molecular identifiers. From the PCR reads, TCRdb called clonotypes with MiXCR, one entry per CDR3 protein. The repertoire consists of 350,000 to 500,000 distinct CDR3 sequences, with 35% to 45% occurring once and the leading ten covering 6% to 9%. The receptor was derived from a girl aged 2-15 years with multiple sclerosis. The sample taken for sequencing was blood. This sequence joins TRBV4-3 and TRBJ1-2; maybe TRBD1 (5 bases). In nucleotides, the CDR3 is TGCGCCAGCAGCCCTGCAGGGCGCTATGGCTACACCTTC. It translates to CASSPAGRYGYTF.